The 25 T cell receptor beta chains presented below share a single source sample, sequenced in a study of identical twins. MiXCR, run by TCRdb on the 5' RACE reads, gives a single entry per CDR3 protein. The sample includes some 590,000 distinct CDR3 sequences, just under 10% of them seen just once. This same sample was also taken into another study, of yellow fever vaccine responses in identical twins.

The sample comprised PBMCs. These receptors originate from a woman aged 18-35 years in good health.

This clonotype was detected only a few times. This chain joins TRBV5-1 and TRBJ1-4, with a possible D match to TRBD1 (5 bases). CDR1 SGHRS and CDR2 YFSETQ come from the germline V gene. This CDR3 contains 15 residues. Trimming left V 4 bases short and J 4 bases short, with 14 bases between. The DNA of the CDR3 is TGCGCCAGCAGCGGTCAGGGTAGGAGTAATGAAAAACTGTTTTTT. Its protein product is CASSGQGRSNEKLFF.

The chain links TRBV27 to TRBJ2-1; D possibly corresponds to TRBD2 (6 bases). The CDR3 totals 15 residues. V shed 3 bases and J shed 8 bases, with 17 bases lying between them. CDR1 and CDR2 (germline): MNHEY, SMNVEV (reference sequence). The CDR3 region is CASSFGRGAKDEQFF. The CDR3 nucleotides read TGTGCCAGCAGTTTCGGGCGGGGAGCAAAAGATGAGCAGTTCTTC.

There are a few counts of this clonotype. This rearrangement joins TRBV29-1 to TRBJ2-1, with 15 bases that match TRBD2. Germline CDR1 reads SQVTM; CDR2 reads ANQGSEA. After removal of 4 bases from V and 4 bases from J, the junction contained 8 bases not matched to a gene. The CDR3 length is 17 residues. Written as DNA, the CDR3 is TGCAGCGTTGGTGGACTAGCGGGGGGGCAGGCGTACAATGAGCAGTTCTTC. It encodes CSVGGLAGGQAYNEQFF.

CDR3 DNA: TGTGCCAGCAGTTTAGAGGACAGGGCTGACGAGCAGTACTTC. Its protein product is CASSLEDRADEQYF. The chain is built from TRBV27 and TRBJ2-7; 8 nucleotides line up with TRBD1. The CDR3 runs to 14 residues. Germline CDR1 and CDR2: MNHEY and SMNVEV (reference sequence). V shed 2 bases, J shed 5 bases, and the junction held 5 bases outside the gene matches.

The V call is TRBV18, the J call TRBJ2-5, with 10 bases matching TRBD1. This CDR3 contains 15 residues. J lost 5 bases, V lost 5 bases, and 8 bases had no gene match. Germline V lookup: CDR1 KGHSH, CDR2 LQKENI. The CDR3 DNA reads TGTGCCAGCTCAGCATGGGACAGGGGTTCGGAGACCCAGTACTTC. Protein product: CASSAWDRGSETQYF.

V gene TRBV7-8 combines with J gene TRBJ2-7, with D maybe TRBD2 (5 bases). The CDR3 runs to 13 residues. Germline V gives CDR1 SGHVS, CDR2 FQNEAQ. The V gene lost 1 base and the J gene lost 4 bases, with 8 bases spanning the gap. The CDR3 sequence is CASSLGLRYEQYF. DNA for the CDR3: TGTGCCAGCAGCTTAGGACTACGGTACGAGCAGTACTTC.

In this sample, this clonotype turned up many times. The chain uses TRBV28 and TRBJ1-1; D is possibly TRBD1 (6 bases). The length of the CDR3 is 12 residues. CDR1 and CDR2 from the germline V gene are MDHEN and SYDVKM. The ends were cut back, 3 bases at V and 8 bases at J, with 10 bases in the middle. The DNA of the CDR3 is TGTGCCAGCAGTTTTGGACAGTCCGAAGCTTTCTTT. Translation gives CASSFGQSEAFF.

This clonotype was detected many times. CDR3 loop: CASREKTNTEAFF. The CDR3 bases are TGTGCCAGCAGGGAAAAAACGAACACTGAAGCTTTCTTT. The V and J genes are TRBV6-2 or TRBV6-3 and TRBJ1-1, with D uncertain. CDR3 length: 13 amino acids. V lost 6 bases to trimming and J lost 1 base, with 9 bases between them. The germline gives CDR1 MNHEY, CDR2 SVGEGT.

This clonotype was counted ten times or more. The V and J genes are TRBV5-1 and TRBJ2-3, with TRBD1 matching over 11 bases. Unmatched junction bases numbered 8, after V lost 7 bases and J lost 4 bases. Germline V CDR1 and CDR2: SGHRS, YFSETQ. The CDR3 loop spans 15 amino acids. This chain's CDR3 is CASRDRGSMPDTQYF. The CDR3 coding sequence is TGCGCCAGCCGGGACAGGGGGAGTATGCCAGATACGCAGTATTTT.

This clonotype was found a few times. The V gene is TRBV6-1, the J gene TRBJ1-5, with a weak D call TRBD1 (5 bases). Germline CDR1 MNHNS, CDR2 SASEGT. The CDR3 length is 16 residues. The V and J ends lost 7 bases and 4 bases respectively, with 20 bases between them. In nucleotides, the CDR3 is TGTGCCAGCAAAGCCGGGACCAACCCTTCAAATCAGCCCCAGCATTTT. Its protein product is CASKAGTNPSNQPQHF.

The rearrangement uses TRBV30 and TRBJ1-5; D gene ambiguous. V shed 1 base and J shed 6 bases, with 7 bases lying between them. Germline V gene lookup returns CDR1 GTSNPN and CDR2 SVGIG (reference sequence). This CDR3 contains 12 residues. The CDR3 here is CAWSGKGQPQHF. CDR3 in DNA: TGTGCCTGGAGTGGGAAGGGTCAGCCCCAGCATTTT.

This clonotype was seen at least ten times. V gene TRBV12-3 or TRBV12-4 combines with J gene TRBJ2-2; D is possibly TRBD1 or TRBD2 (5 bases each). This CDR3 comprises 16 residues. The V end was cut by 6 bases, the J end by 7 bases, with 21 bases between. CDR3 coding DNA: TGTGCCAGCAGACCTCTACACGGGGCAGGCATCGGGGAGCTGTTTTTT. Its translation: CASRPLHGAGIGELFF.

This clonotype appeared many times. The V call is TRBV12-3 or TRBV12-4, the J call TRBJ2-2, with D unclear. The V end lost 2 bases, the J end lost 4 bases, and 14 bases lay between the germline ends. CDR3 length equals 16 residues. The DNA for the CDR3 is TGTGCCAGCAGTTTAATCGTGGGCCCTGGCACCGGGGAGCTGTTTTTT. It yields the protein CASSLIVGPGTGELFF.

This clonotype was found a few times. Here the CDR3 reads CASIPEGQASSYEQYF. Written as DNA, the CDR3 is TGTGCCAGCATACCAGAGGGACAGGCGAGCTCCTACGAGCAGTACTTC. The chain carries TRBV7-8 and TRBJ2-7, with TRBD1 identical over 8 bases. CDR3 size: 16 residues. V lost 7 bases to trimming and J lost 0 bases; unmatched junction nucleotides: 11. Germline loops: CDR1 SGHVS, CDR2 FQNEAQ.

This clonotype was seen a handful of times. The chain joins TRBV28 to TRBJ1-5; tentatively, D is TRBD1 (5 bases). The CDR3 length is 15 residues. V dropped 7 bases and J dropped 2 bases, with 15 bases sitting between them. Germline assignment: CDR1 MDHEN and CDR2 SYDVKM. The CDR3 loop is CASNFPPGRNQPQHF. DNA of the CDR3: TGTGCCAGCAACTTCCCTCCGGGACGCAATCAGCCCCAGCATTTT.

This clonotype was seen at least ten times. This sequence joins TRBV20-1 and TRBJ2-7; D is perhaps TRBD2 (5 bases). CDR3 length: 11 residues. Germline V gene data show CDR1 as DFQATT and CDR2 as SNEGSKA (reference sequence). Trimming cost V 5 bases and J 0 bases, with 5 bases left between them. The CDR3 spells CSARDSYEQYF. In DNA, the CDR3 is TGCAGTGCTCGGGACTCCTACGAGCAGTACTTC.

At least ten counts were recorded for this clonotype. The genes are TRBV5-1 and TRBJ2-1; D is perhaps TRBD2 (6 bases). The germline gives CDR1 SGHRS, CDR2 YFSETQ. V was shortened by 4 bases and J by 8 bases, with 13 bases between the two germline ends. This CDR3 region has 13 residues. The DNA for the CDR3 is TGCGCCAGCAGCACCACTGCGGGGCATGAGCAGTTCTTC. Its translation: CASSTTAGHEQFF.

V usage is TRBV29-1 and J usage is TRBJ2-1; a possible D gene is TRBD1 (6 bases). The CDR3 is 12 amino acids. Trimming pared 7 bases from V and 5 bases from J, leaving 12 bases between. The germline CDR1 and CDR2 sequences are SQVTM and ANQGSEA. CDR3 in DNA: TGCAGCGCCAGGGGAAAGAACAATGAGCAGTTCTTC. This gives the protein CSARGKNNEQFF.

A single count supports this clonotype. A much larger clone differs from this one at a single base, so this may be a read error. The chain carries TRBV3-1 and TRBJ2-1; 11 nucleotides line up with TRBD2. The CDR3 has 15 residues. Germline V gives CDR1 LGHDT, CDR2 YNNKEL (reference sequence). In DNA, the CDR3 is TGTGCCAGCAGCTCTACCGGGACTAGCGGCAATGAGCAGCTCTTC. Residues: CASSSTGTSGNEQLF.

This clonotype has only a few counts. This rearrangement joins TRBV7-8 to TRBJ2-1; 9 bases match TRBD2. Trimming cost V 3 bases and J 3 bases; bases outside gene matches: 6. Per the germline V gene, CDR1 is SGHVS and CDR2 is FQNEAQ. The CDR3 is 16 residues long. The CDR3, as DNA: TGTGCCAGCAGCTTTTCCGGGACTAGCCTCTACAATGAGCAGTTCTTC. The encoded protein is CASSFSGTSLYNEQFF.

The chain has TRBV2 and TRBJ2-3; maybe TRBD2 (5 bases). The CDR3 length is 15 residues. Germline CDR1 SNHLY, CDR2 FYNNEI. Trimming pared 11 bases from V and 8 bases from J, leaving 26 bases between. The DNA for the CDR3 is TGTGCCGGCTCTCCCAGGACTGGGATCGTTAGTACGCAGTATTTT. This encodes CAGSPRTGIVSTQYF.

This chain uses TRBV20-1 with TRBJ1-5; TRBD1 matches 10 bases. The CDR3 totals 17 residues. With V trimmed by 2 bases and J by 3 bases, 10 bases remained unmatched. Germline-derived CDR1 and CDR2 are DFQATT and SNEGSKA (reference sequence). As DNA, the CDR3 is TGCAGTGCTAGACCCTCGGGGACAGGGGTGAACAATCAGCCCCAGCATTTT. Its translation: CSARPSGTGVNNQPQHF.

CDR3 nucleotide sequence: TGCAGTGCTAGAGATATGGGACTAGGAGAATCCGGAACCGCGTACGAGCAGTACTTC. Its protein product is CSARDMGLGESGTAYEQYF. The rearrangement links TRBV20-1 to TRBJ2-7; the match to TRBD2 covers 8 bases. The germline V gene encodes CDR1 DFQATT and CDR2 SNEGSKA (reference sequence). This CDR3 has 19 amino acids. The V gene end was trimmed by 0 bases and the J gene end by 4 bases; junction bases not matched to a gene: 20.

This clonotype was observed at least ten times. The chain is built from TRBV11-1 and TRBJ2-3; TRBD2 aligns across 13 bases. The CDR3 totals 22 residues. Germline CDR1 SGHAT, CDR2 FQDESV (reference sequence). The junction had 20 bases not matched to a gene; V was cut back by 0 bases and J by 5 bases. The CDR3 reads CASSLAILRSGTSGTRGDTQYF. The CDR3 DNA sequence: TGTGCCAGCAGCTTAGCGATACTTCGTAGTGGGACTAGCGGGACAAGAGGAGATACGCAGTATTTT.

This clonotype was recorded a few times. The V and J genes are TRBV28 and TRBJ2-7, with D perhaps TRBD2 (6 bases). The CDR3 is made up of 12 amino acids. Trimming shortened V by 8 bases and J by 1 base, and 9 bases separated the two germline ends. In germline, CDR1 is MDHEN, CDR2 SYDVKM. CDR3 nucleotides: TGTGCCAGCTGGGGAGGATCCTACGAGCAGTACTTC. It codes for CASWGGSYEQYF. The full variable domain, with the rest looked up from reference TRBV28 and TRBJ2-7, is DVKVTQSSRYLVKRTGEKVFLECVQDMDHENMFWYRQDPGLGLRLIYFSYDVKMKEKGDIPEGYSVSREKKERFSLILESASTNQTSMYLCASWGGSYEQYFGPGTRLTVT.